This T cell receptor (beta chain) appears in the sequencing data of a study of identical twins. Notes on the study in general: Partial confounding of zero-insertion analyses by invariant MAIT and iNKT cells was possible. Fewer insertions were carried by abundant cord blood beta clonotypes, but none was seen in memory repertoires.

As for this clonotype: What it binds is unknown.

V trimming: 4 bases; J trimming: 4 bases; junction bases outside the gene matches: 11. Germline loops: CDR1 MGHRA, CDR2 YSYEKL. The CDR3 covers 17 residues. A template switching step contributed a universal primer site, while unique molecular identifiers were present in the cDNA. In TCRdb, the 5' RACE reads were re-called with MiXCR into one record per CDR3 protein. The sample records roughly 290,000 distinct CDR3 sequences, more than 6.5% being singletons. These data were likewise used in another study, on yellow fever vaccine responses in identical twins.

This clonotype was obtained from a woman in her late teens or twenties in good health. The specimen sequenced was memory (CD45RO+) T cells sorted from blood. The chain links TRBV4-1 to TRBJ2-2, with TRBD2 matching over 8 bases. The CDR3 region is CASSPVLLAEFTGELFF. The CDR3 region has the DNA TGCGCCAGCAGCCCAGTTTTACTAGCGGAGTTCACCGGGGAGCTGTTTTTT.